Listed below are T cell receptor beta chains from one sample, sequenced in a study of shared clonotypes between healthy human individuals. Sequencing used immunoSEQ multiplex PCR; TCRdb keeps in-frame clones, though not all of them. In the table there are 2 million to 2.5 million clones, 85% to 95% of which are singletons. The sample taken for sequencing was naive CD4+ T cells from PBMCs. These receptors were obtained from a man younger than 35 in good health. Some clones in this sample may be carry-over from other donors' samples. Each CDR3 is given without its conserved first and last residue. D genes are given only for firm matches.

v_call: TRBV7-9
cdr3_length: 13
j_call: TRBJ2-1
d_call: TRBD2
cdr3_aa: ASSLAGGPRNEQF

v_call: TRBV7-2
cdr3_length: 12
j_call: TRBJ1-3
d_call: -
cdr3_aa: ASSPRGRGNTIY

v_call: TRBV5-1
cdr3_length: 9
j_call: TRBJ1-2
d_call: -
cdr3_aa: ASRRNYGYT

v_call: TRBV5-1
cdr3_length: 14
j_call: TRBJ1-1
d_call: TRBD1
cdr3_aa: ASSLDPPGQGVEAF

v_call: TRBV6-1
cdr3_length: 13
j_call: TRBJ2-5
d_call: -
cdr3_aa: ASNRRRLSQETQY

v_call: TRBV4-2
cdr3_length: 13
j_call: TRBJ2-7
d_call: TRBD1
cdr3_aa: ASSQDRGNRGEQY

v_call: TRBV6-5
cdr3_length: 12
j_call: TRBJ2-2
d_call: -
cdr3_aa: ASSEGMNTGELF

v_call: TRBV5-1
cdr3_length: 12
j_call: TRBJ2-4
d_call: TRBD1
cdr3_aa: ASSYRTGADIQY

v_call: TRBV7-2
cdr3_length: 14
j_call: TRBJ2-1
d_call: -
cdr3_aa: ASSRQGTSLFNEQF

v_call: TRBV6-1
cdr3_length: 12
j_call: TRBJ1-2
d_call: -
cdr3_aa: ASSETLTNYGYT

v_call: TRBV28
cdr3_length: 10
j_call: TRBJ1-2
d_call: -
cdr3_aa: ASSFKQGGYT

v_call: TRBV27
cdr3_length: 13
j_call: TRBJ1-5
d_call: TRBD1
cdr3_aa: ASSLNRGDNQPQH

v_call: TRBV7-9
cdr3_length: 15
j_call: TRBJ1-2
d_call: TRBD1
cdr3_aa: ASSLGQVVSRGYGYT

v_call: TRBV11-2
cdr3_length: 12
j_call: TRBJ2-1
d_call: -
cdr3_aa: ASSLVGADYRQF